This is a list of T cell receptor beta chains from one sample in a study of OX40 agonist ivuxolimab in advanced cancers. The table came from immunoSEQ multiplex PCR; TCRdb's copy has only in-frame clones and leaves some out. The sample holds 50,000 or so clones, roughly 85% seen once. This specimen was CD4+ or CD8+ T cells sorted from blood, taken in a trial of the OX40 agonist ivuxolimab. The receptors shown here come from an adult with an advanced solid tumor such as melanoma, head and neck, liver or kidney cancer. CDR3s include the opening cysteine and the closing phenylalanine or tryptophan. A D gene is named only where the DNA matches it firmly. Some rows have no size entry. The others give once, few or many, or a class for an expanded clone.

14	TRBJ1-1	.	TRBV4-3	.	CASSQDPVNTEAFF	TGCGCCAGCAGCCAAGATCCCGTGAACACTGAAGCTTTCTTT
14	TRBJ2-7	.	TRBV9	TRBD2	CASSPGGHSYEQYF	TGTGCCAGCAGTCCGGGGGGGCACTCCTACGAGCAGTACTTC
12	TRBJ1-2	few	TRBV2	.	CASSGSNYGYTF	TGTGCCAGCAGTGGATCCAACTATGGCTACACCTTC
16	TRBJ1-5	once	TRBV12-5	TRBD1	CASALLRTGRNQPQHF	TGTGCTAGTGCCCTCCTACGGACAGGGCGGAATCAGCCCCAGCATTTT
15	TRBJ2-7	.	TRBV15	TRBD1	CATSSRDRGSYEQYF	TGTGCCACCAGTTCCAGGGACAGGGGGTCCTACGAGCAGTACTTC
14	TRBJ1-1	.	TRBV18	TRBD1	CASSYGTGGTEAFF	TGTGCCAGCTCGTATGGGACAGGGGGCACTGAAGCTTTCTTT
17	TRBJ2-1	.	TRBV7-6	TRBD2	CASSLIISGGPYNEQFF	TGTGCCAGCAGCTTGATAATCAGCGGGGGGCCCTACAATGAGCAGTTCTTC
14	TRBJ1-6	.	TRBV13	.	CASSARGWNSPLHF	TGTGCCAGCAGCGCCAGAGGGTGGAATTCACCCCTCCACTTT
14	TRBJ2-5	.	TRBV13	.	CASSQTRGGETQYF	TGTGCCAGCAGCCAGACGAGGGGGGGAGAGACCCAGTACTTC
14	TRBJ1-2	.	TRBV7-2	.	CASSSIFVDYGYTF	TGTGCCAGCAGCTCCATCTTCGTTGACTATGGCTACACCTTC
15	TRBJ1-1	.	TRBV9	.	CASSANQRGGTEAFF	TGTGCCAGCAGCGCAAACCAACGGGGGGGCACTGAAGCTTTCTTT
13	TRBJ2-7	.	TRBV29-1	.	CSVDEGEGYEQYF	TGCAGCGTTGATGAGGGCGAGGGCTACGAGCAGTACTTC
17	TRBJ2-5	.	TRBV5-1	TRBD2	CASSLSVAGRRLETQYF	TGCGCCAGCAGCTTGTCGGTAGCGGGGCGACGCCTAGAGACCCAGTACTTC
15	TRBJ2-1	.	TRBV7-9	.	CASSLGPVPYNEQFF	TGTGCCAGCAGCTTAGGTCCGGTTCCCTACAATGAGCAGTTCTTC
14	TRBJ2-2	.	TRBV5-4	.	CASSFGGDTGELFF	TGTGCCAGCAGCTTCGGAGGGGACACCGGGGAGCTGTTTTTT
16	TRBJ1-3	.	TRBV4-2	.	CASSQGQDFSGNTIYF	TGTGCCAGCAGCCAAGGTCAGGACTTCTCTGGAAACACCATATATTTT
16	TRBJ2-5	few	TRBV7-6	TRBD2	CASSQSGAGALETQYF	TGTGCCAGCAGCCAGAGCGGGGCCGGGGCTTTGGAGACCCAGTACTTC
12	TRBJ2-6	once	TRBV1	.	CTSKSRANVLTF	TGCACCAGCAAAAGTCGGGCCAACGTCCTGACTTTC
14	TRBJ2-7	.	TRBV28	TRBD2	CASKTGTSGYEQYF	TGTGCCAGCAAGACAGGGACTAGCGGCTACGAGCAGTACTTC
13	TRBJ2-2	.	TRBV25-1	.	CASSAAVPGELFF	TGTGCCAGCAGTGCGGCCGTTCCCGGGGAGCTGTTTTTT
15	TRBJ1-1	.	TRBV5-4	.	CASSDGPGANTEAFF	TGTGCCAGCAGCGACGGGCCCGGGGCGAACACTGAAGCTTTCTTT
15	TRBJ2-1	.	TRBV29-1	TRBD2	CSVEAAGGNYNEQFF	TGCAGCGTTGAAGCAGCGGGGGGGAACTACAATGAGCAGTTCTTC
17	TRBJ1-1	.	TRBV9	TRBD1	CASSVTDRAGADTEAFF	TGTGCCAGCAGCGTCACGGACAGGGCGGGAGCGGACACTGAAGCTTTCTTT
15	TRBJ2-1	.	TRBV19	TRBD2	CASSIAAGGYNEQFF	TGTGCCAGTAGTATTGCGGCGGGGGGTTACAATGAGCAGTTCTTC
16	TRBJ1-1	few	TRBV4-3	.	CASSQNVGAVNTEAFF	TGCGCCAGCAGCCAAAATGTGGGGGCTGTGAACACTGAAGCTTTCTTT
16	TRBJ1-3	.	TRBV11-2	TRBD1	CASSLGTGSSGNTIYF	TGTGCCAGCAGCTTAGGGACAGGGAGCTCTGGAAACACCATATATTTT
15	TRBJ2-3	.	TRBV7-6	.	CASSFAEREGDTQYF	TGTGCCAGCAGCTTTGCCGAGCGAGAGGGGGATACGCAGTATTTT
15	TRBJ2-3	.	TRBV19	.	CASMAPGAVTDTQYF	TGTGCCAGCATGGCCCCCGGGGCGGTCACAGATACGCAGTATTTT
15	TRBJ2-7	.	TRBV5-5	TRBD1	CASSLEQGVAYEQYF	TGTGCCAGCAGCTTGGAACAGGGGGTCGCCTACGAGCAGTACTTC
16	TRBJ2-4	.	TRBV5-1	.	CASSGWGSEPKNIQYF	TGCGCCAGCAGCGGGTGGGGCAGCGAACCCAAAAACATTCAGTACTTC
14	TRBJ2-1	few	TRBV7-6	.	CASSLAVNNGEQFF	TGTGCCAGCAGCTTAGCAGTGAACAACGGTGAGCAGTTCTTC
12	TRBJ1-2	.	TRBV25-1	TRBD1	CATQGAGYGYTF	TGTGCCACCCAGGGGGCGGGCTATGGCTACACCTTC
14	TRBJ1-4	once	TRBV18	.	CASSAGLTNEKLFF	TGTGCCAGCTCGGCGGGACTAACTAATGAAAAACTGTTTTTT
12	TRBJ1-6	few	TRBV4-1	.	CASTLGTSPLHF	TGCGCCAGCACGCTAGGGACTTCACCCCTCCACTTT
17	TRBJ1-2	.	TRBV28	TRBD1	CASTRYSPGTGGYGYTF	TGTGCCAGCACCCGATATTCTCCTGGGACAGGGGGCTATGGCTACACCTTC
13	TRBJ2-1	.	TRBV27	.	CASSFSRDNEQFF	TGTGCCAGCAGTTTCTCCAGAGACAATGAGCAGTTCTTC
13	TRBJ2-6	.	TRBV27	.	CASSLGPTNVLTF	TGTGCCAGCAGTTTGGGGCCCACCAACGTCCTGACTTTC
14	TRBJ1-2	few	TRBV18	.	CASSPPSGDYGYTF	TGTGCCAGCTCACCCCCAAGCGGAGACTATGGCTACACCTTC